These 30 T cell receptor beta chains were all obtained from the same sample, sequenced in a study of cytomegalovirus exposure and HLA in healthy donors. PCR primers comprised 60 Vbeta and 13 Jbeta primers. Method: immunoSEQ multiplex PCR; TCRdb's copy keeps in-frame clones and lacks some. The profile covers 150,000 or so clones, with 70% to 80% appearing a single time and 4% to 4.5% taken by the ten largest. Sequencing was done on a sample of PBMCs. The receptors here all came from a woman aged 40 to 49 in good health and CMV-seronegative.

The rearrangement joins TRBV6-5 to TRBJ1-2, with 7 bases fitting TRBD1. V was clipped by 6 bases and J by 8 bases; unmatched bases: 3. CDR3 length: 11 amino acids. Germline values: CDR1 MNHEY, CDR2 SVGAGI. Here the CDR3 DNA reads TGTGCCAGCAGGGGACAGCTCGGCTACACCTTC. Amino acids: CASRGQLGYTF.

The chain employs TRBV7-8 and TRBJ2-7, with D unresolved. The CDR3 sequence is 15 residues long. V was cut by 5 bases and J by 1 base, with 15 bases left in between. Per germline, CDR1 SGHVS and CDR2 FQNEAQ. The CDR3 DNA is TGTGCCAGCAGCCCCCTAGAAGTCGGTTCCTACGAGCAGTACTTC. Translated, it gives CASSPLEVGSYEQYF.

J is TRBJ2-1 and V is TRBV29-1, with D possibly TRBD1 on 5 matching bases. This CDR3 is 14 amino acids long. Germline CDR1 and CDR2: SQVTM and ANQGSEA. Trimming cost V 4 bases and J 0 bases, with 10 bases left between them. This CDR3 is CSVVRQISYNEQFF. In nucleotides, the CDR3 is TGCAGCGTTGTTCGACAGATCTCCTACAATGAGCAGTTCTTC.

This CDR3 reads CASRIAGGPLGTGELFF. The DNA for the CDR3 is TGTGCCAGCAGAATTGCGGGAGGACCCCTCGGAACCGGGGAGCTGTTTTTT. The V gene is TRBV25-1, the J gene TRBJ2-2; 8 nucleotides line up with TRBD2. The ends lost 6 bases at V and 5 bases at J; junction bases unmatched: 14. The length of the CDR3 is 17 residues. Germline-derived CDR1 and CDR2 are MGHDK and SYGVNS.

The chain couples TRBV5-1 to TRBJ2-1; 10 positions agree with TRBD2. The CDR3 totals 15 residues. V was clipped by 1 base and J by 9 bases; unmatched bases: 7. Germline values: CDR1 SGHRS, CDR2 YFSETQ. CDR3 sequence reads: CASSLSAGGLSEQFF. For the CDR3, the DNA is TGCGCCAGCAGCTTGTCAGCGGGGGGGTTATCTGAGCAGTTCTTC.

The rearrangement joins TRBV30 to TRBJ1-4; TRBD1 is a possible D gene (5 bases). Between the trimmed V and J ends, which lost 4 bases and 15 bases, there was a span of 15 bases. CDR3 size: 11 residues. Per the germline V gene, CDR1 is GTSNPN and CDR2 is SVGIG (reference sequence). CDR3 nucleotide sequence: TGTGCCTGGAATCGGGGGGGTCGGGTGTTTTTT. Protein: CAWNRGGRVFF.

The CDR3 region has the DNA TGCGCCAGCAGCCCTATGGGGGGGGACACTGAAGCTTTCTTT. Protein: CASSPMGGDTEAFF. The rearrangement joins TRBV5-1 to TRBJ1-1; D is perhaps TRBD1 (5 bases). The CDR3 is 14 residues long. CDR1 and CDR2 from the germline V gene are SGHRS and YFSETQ. Trimming shortened V by 4 bases and J by 3 bases, and 13 bases separated the two germline ends.

The rearrangement uses TRBV7-6 and TRBJ1-1; D remains unclear. This CDR3 contains 12 residues. V was pared by 5 bases and J by 2 bases, with 6 bases between. CDR1 and CDR2 (germline): SGHVS, FNYEAQ. This chain's CDR3 is CASSPPNTEAFF. In DNA, the CDR3 is TGTGCCAGCAGCCCCCCAAACACTGAAGCTTTCTTT.

The chain joins TRBV27 to TRBJ2-7, with 8 positions matching TRBD1. Germline V gene sequence: CDR1 MNHEY, CDR2 SMNVEV (reference sequence). V trimming: 6 bases; J trimming: 7 bases; junction bases outside the gene matches: 11. The CDR3 has 14 residues. The CDR3: CASSLGQGALEQYF. CDR3 DNA sequence: TGTGCCAGCAGCTTAGGACAGGGCGCCTTGGAGCAGTACTTC.

This rearrangement joins TRBV28 to TRBJ1-2, with no clear D. The ends were cut back, 8 bases at V and 6 bases at J, with 10 bases in the middle. The CDR3 runs to 11 residues. Germline CDR1 MDHEN, CDR2 SYDVKM. CDR3 DNA: TGTGCCAGCGGCCCTAGTCATGGCTACACCTTC. It is translated as CASGPSHGYTF.

V is TRBV30 and J is TRBJ1-2, with no clear D. This CDR3 region has 13 residues. Germline CDR1 reads GTSNPN; CDR2 reads SVGIG (reference sequence). V gave up 2 bases and J gave up 0 bases, with 7 bases separating them. The CDR3 DNA reads TGTGCCTGGAGTCCTACGGCTAACTATGGCTACACCTTC. Translation gives CAWSPTANYGYTF.

This clone appeared once. This chain links TRBV5-4 with TRBJ2-1; the match to TRBD2 covers 14 bases. The CDR3 loop spans 16 amino acids. With 4 bases clipped from V and 7 bases from J, the junction kept 7 bases outside the gene matches. Germline CDR1 SGHNT, CDR2 YYREEE (reference sequence). The CDR3 reads CASSLGGLAGENEQFF. CDR3 coding DNA: TGTGCCAGCAGCCTGGGGGGACTAGCGGGAGAAAATGAGCAGTTCTTC.

The J gene is TRBJ2-1, the V gene TRBV9; TRBD2 matches at 8 bases. Germline trimming cut 0 bases from V and 7 bases from J; bases unmatched to any gene: 12. The CDR3 spans 17 residues. CDR1 and CDR2 (germline): SGDLS, YYNGEE. The CDR3 sequence: CASSVATGGRGRNEQFF. The DNA of the CDR3 is TGTGCCAGCAGCGTAGCTACGGGGGGGAGGGGTAGAAATGAGCAGTTCTTC.

The chain combines TRBV5-1 with TRBJ2-2; TRBD2 agrees at 7 bases. Trimming took 0 bases from V and 2 from J; bases not matched to a gene: 4. The CDR3 totals 16 residues. Germline V lookup: CDR1 SGHRS, CDR2 YFSETQ. In nucleotides, the CDR3 is TGCGCCAGCAGCTTGGGGGACTATGGAAACACCGGGGAGCTGTTTTTT. This sequence encodes CASSLGDYGNTGELFF. The whole variable domain, filled in from reference TRBV5-1 and TRBJ2-2, reads KAGVTQTPRYLIKTRGQQVTLSCSPISGHRSVSWYQQTPGQGLQFLFEYFSETQRNKGNFPGRFSGRQFSNSRSEMNVSTLELGDSALYLCASSLGDYGNTGELFFGEGSRLTVL.

This clone appeared once. The rearrangement links TRBV9 to TRBJ1-4; the D gene is possibly TRBD1 (5 bases). The CDR3 contains 14 residues. Germline-derived CDR1 and CDR2 are SGDLS and YYNGEE. Trimming stripped 0 bases from V and 5 bases from J, with 8 bases between. The DNA of the CDR3 is TGTGCCAGCAGCGTAGGGGGGGGGAATGAAAAACTGTTTTTT. This gives the protein CASSVGGGNEKLFF. The full variable domain, in which reference TRBV9 and TRBJ1-4 provide the parts outside the CDR3, is DSGVTQTPKHLITATGQRVTLRCSPRSGDLSVYWYQQSLDQGLQFLIQYYNGEERAKGNILERFSAQQFPDLHSELNLSSLELGDSALYFCASSVGGGNEKLFFGSGTQLSVL.

The genes are TRBV5-1 and TRBJ2-5, with D tentatively TRBD2 (5 bases). Trimming left V 0 bases short and J 7 bases short, with 10 bases between. The CDR3 contains 13 residues. Germline loops: CDR1 SGHRS, CDR2 YFSETQ. The CDR3 nucleotides are TGCGCCAGCAGCTTGGGGGGAGAGGGGACCCAGTACTTC. Its protein is CASSLGGEGTQYF. Using reference TRBV5-1 and TRBJ2-5 for the parts outside the CDR3, the full variable domain is KAGVTQTPRYLIKTRGQQVTLSCSPISGHRSVSWYQQTPGQGLQFLFEYFSETQRNKGNFPGRFSGRQFSNSRSEMNVSTLELGDSALYLCASSLGGEGTQYFGPGTRLLVL.

This chain uses TRBV6-5 with TRBJ2-7, with 11 bases identical to TRBD1. Trimming cost V 6 bases and J 6 bases; bases outside gene matches: 7. The CDR3 extends over 14 amino acids. Germline V lookup: CDR1 MNHEY, CDR2 SVGAGI. The CDR3 DNA reads as TGTGCCAGCAGCCCCGGGGACAGGGGGGTCGAGCAGTACTTC. Residues: CASSPGDRGVEQYF.

The V call is TRBV5-4, the J call TRBJ2-5; 7 bases map to TRBD2. The tail of the sequence fits TRBJ2-7 better, so the J call may be wrong. The V gene's germline CDR1 is SGHNT and CDR2 YYREEE (reference sequence). The CDR3 totals 15 residues. CDR3 protein: CASSLGGGSSYEQYF. CDR3 nucleotide sequence: TGTGCCAGCAGCTTGGGGGGCGGGAGCTCCTACGAGCAGTACTTC.

The chain links TRBV7-8 to TRBJ1-4, with a tentative D call TRBD1 (5 bases). CDR1 is SGHVS, CDR2 FQNEAQ, per germline. The CDR3 sequence is 14 residues long. V lost 5 bases, J lost 4 bases, and 11 bases lay in between. CDR3 DNA: TGTGCCAGCAGCCTAGGGGAGTATAATGAAAAACTGTTTTTT. It is translated as CASSLGEYNEKLFF.

The chain joins TRBV6-6 to TRBJ2-3; TRBD2 agrees at 8 bases. Germline V gene data show CDR1 as MNHNY and CDR2 as SVGAGI (reference sequence). The CDR3 is 15 residues long. Trimming at V came to 6 bases and at J to 3 bases, leaving 8 bases not matched to a gene. For the CDR3, the DNA is TGTGCCAGCAGCCCCAGCGGGGGCGGGACAGATACGCAGTATTTT. It translates to CASSPSGGGTDTQYF.

This chain uses TRBV5-1 with TRBJ2-3; tentative D call: TRBD2 (6 bases). The CDR3 is 19 amino acids. Germline V gene sequence: CDR1 SGHRS, CDR2 YFSETQ. V was pared by 4 bases and J by 0 bases, with 24 bases between. This CDR3 is CASSPSGLGGALSTDTQYF. CDR3 DNA: TGCGCCAGCAGCCCCTCGGGGCTGGGCGGGGCCCTTAGCACAGATACGCAGTATTTT.

The chain carries TRBV11-3 and TRBJ1-2; perhaps TRBD1 as D (5 bases). V dropped 0 bases and J dropped 0 bases, with 8 bases sitting between them. This CDR3 is 15 amino acids long. Looked up from germline, CDR1 is SGHNT and CDR2 is YENEEA. CDR3 sequence (DNA): TGTGCCAGCAGCTTAGATGAAGGGGCTAACTATGGCTACACCTTC. Translating gives CASSLDEGANYGYTF.

This clone was observed a single time. V usage is TRBV6-5 and J usage is TRBJ2-7; 7 bases map to TRBD1. The junction had 7 bases not matched to a gene; V was cut back by 3 bases and J by 5 bases. Germline V lookup: CDR1 MNHEY, CDR2 SVGAGI. This CDR3 contains 14 residues. This CDR3 is CASSYGQVAHEQYF. CDR3 DNA: TGTGCCAGCAGTTATGGACAGGTGGCCCACGAGCAGTACTTC.

The chain has TRBV5-1 and TRBJ2-1, with a weak D call TRBD1 (6 bases). Trimming pared 4 bases from V and 1 base from J, leaving 12 bases between. The CDR3 loop spans 15 amino acids. Per the germline V gene, CDR1 is SGHRS and CDR2 is YFSETQ. Written as DNA, the CDR3 is TGCGCCAGCAGCCGGGGAAGGGGGTCCTACAATGAGCAGTTCTTC. Residues: CASSRGRGSYNEQFF.

This chain uses TRBV11-1 with TRBJ2-2; D is possibly TRBD1 (6 bases). CDR1 and CDR2 from the germline V gene are SGHAT and FQDESV (reference sequence). The CDR3 loop spans 16 amino acids. V lost 1 base, J lost 2 bases, and 11 bases lay in between. DNA of the CDR3: TGTGCCAGCAGCTTAGGGTCAGGGGTAAACACCGGGGAGCTGTTTTTT. This encodes CASSLGSGVNTGELFF.

V is TRBV5-5 and J is TRBJ2-3; no reliable D call. The CDR3 length is 14 residues. V was trimmed by 0 bases and J by 5 bases, leaving 10 bases between them. CDR1 is SGHKS and CDR2 is YYEKEE in the germline V gene (reference sequence). The DNA of the CDR3 is TGTGCCAGCAGCTTGGTGGCTAGAGGAGATACGCAGTATTTT. Translating it yields CASSLVARGDTQYF.

The CDR3 loop reads CASTRGTIQYF. In nucleotides, the CDR3 is TGTGCCAGTACTCGGGGGACCATTCAGTACTTC. The rearrangement uses TRBV19 and TRBJ2-4; a possible D gene is TRBD2 (6 bases). CDR3 length: 11 residues. With 7 bases removed from V and 9 bases from J, the gap between germline ends came to 10 bases. CDR1 is LNHDA and CDR2 is SQIVND in the germline V gene (reference sequence). Looking up the rest from reference TRBV19 and TRBJ2-4 gives the full variable domain: DGGITQSPKYLFRKEGQNVTLSCEQNLNHDAMYWYRQDPGQGLRLIYYSQIVNDFQKGDIAEGYSVSREKKESFPLTVTSAQKNPTAFYLCASTRGTIQYFGAGTRLSVL.

V usage is TRBV5-6 and J usage is TRBJ1-4; maybe TRBD1 (6 bases). Trimming took off 0 bases at V and 7 bases at J, with 7 bases between the two ends. CDR1 SGHDT and CDR2 YYEEEE come from the germline V gene. This CDR3 is 13 amino acids long. The DNA for the CDR3 is TGTGCCAGCAGCTTGGGACAGGTTGAAAAACTGTTTTTT. Translation gives CASSLGQVEKLFF.

The rearrangement joins TRBV4-2 to TRBJ1-6; no reliable D call. CDR3 length: 13 amino acids. Germline V gene sequence: CDR1 LGHNA, CDR2 YNFKEQ. The ends were cut back, 1 base at V and 8 bases at J, with 6 bases in the middle. CDR3 in amino acids: CASSQGRDSPLHF. CDR3 coding DNA: TGTGCCAGCAGCCAAGGGAGGGATTCACCCCTCCACTTT.

V gene TRBV6-5 combines with J gene TRBJ2-2; TRBD1 agrees at 9 bases. J gave up 5 bases and V 2 bases, and 6 bases lay outside the gene matches. Germline-derived CDR1 and CDR2 are MNHEY and SVGAGI. The CDR3 totals 16 residues. This CDR3 is CASSYPPTGGTGELFF. CDR3 bases: TGTGCCAGCAGTTACCCACCGACAGGGGGAACCGGGGAGCTGTTTTTT.